The 7 T cell receptor beta chains given below trace back to one sample, sequenced in a study of PD-L1 blockade in urothelial cancer. Time point of the sample: peripheral blood 6 weeks after treatment start. Here immunoSEQ multiplex PCR was the method, and the copy in TCRdb shows in-frame clones only, minus some. The profile shows about 130,000 clones, more than 70% of them singletons. The source was PBMCs, collected around atezolizumab (anti-PD-L1) treatment. These receptors were collected from a middle-aged man with urothelial cancer.

The chain couples TRBV4-1 to TRBJ2-7; 9 nucleotides match TRBD1. Per the germline V gene, CDR1 is MGHRA and CDR2 is YSYEKL. Trimming cost V 5 bases and J 6 bases; bases outside gene matches: 8. The CDR3 extends over 14 amino acids. In DNA form, the CDR3 reads TGCGCCAGCAGCTCTTTGGGACAGGGTCCCGAGCAGTACTTC. Protein: CASSSLGQGPEQYF.

V and J are TRBV5-4 and TRBJ2-1, with 8 bases that match TRBD2. The V gene's germline CDR1 is SGHNT and CDR2 YYREEE (reference sequence). CDR3 size: 14 residues. The V and J ends lost 4 bases and 5 bases, in that order; junction bases with no gene match: 5. CDR3 in amino acids: CASSRTSLNNEQFF. The CDR3 DNA reads TGTGCCAGCAGCCGGACTAGCCTAAACAATGAGCAGTTCTTC.

The V and J genes are TRBV5-4 and TRBJ2-7; 7 positions match TRBD2. The J segment lost 4 bases and the V segment lost 0 bases, leaving 7 bases of the junction unmatched. CDR3 length: 15 residues. Germline assignment: CDR1 SGHNT and CDR2 YYREEE (reference sequence). CDR3 bases: TGTGCCAGCAGCTTGGATAGGGGCGGGAGTTACGAGCAGTACTTC. The encoded protein is CASSLDRGGSYEQYF.

This sequence joins TRBV5-1 and TRBJ2-1, with 8 bases that match TRBD2. This CDR3 is built from 16 residues. V was clipped by 1 base and J by 4 bases; unmatched bases: 7. CDR1 and CDR2 from the germline V gene are SGHRS and YFSETQ. The CDR3 DNA sequence: TGCGCCAGCAGCTTGTCGGGAGGGCCGGAATACAATGAGCAGTTCTTC. Translating gives CASSLSGGPEYNEQFF.

The rearrangement links TRBV18 to TRBJ2-7; D gene uncertain. Trimming left V 2 bases short and J 6 bases short, with 17 bases between. Germline V CDR1 and CDR2: KGHSH, LQKENI. This CDR3 is 15 amino acids long. The CDR3 is CASSPFDKSISEQYF. The CDR3 coding sequence is TGTGCCAGCTCACCATTCGACAAATCTATATCCGAGCAGTACTTC.

The J gene is TRBJ2-1, the V gene TRBV5-1; D call uncertain. CDR1 is SGHRS, CDR2 YFSETQ, per germline. The CDR3 spans 16 residues. V shed 1 base and J shed 9 bases, with 20 bases lying between them. CDR3 nucleotides: TGCGCCAGCAGCTTGTCTCTGGCGGAAGTAGCCACTGAGCAGTTCTTC. Protein sequence: CASSLSLAEVATEQFF. Variable domain in full (rest from reference TRBV5-1 and TRBJ2-1): KAGVTQTPRYLIKTRGQQVTLSCSPISGHRSVSWYQQTPGQGLQFLFEYFSETQRNKGNFPGRFSGRQFSNSRSEMNVSTLELGDSALYLCASSLSLAEVATEQFFGPGTRLTVL.

This chain connects TRBV5-1 to TRBJ1-6, with D tentatively TRBD1 (6 bases). Trimming pared 5 bases from V and 7 bases from J, leaving 16 bases between. The CDR3 is 15 amino acids. CDR1 is SGHRS, CDR2 YFSETQ, per germline. In DNA, the CDR3 is TGCGCCAGCAGGAGGAAGACAGGTGAAAATTCACCCCTCCACTTT. It encodes CASRRKTGENSPLHF. The full variable domain, in which reference TRBV5-1 and TRBJ1-6 provide the parts outside the CDR3, is KAGVTQTPRYLIKTRGQQVTLSCSPISGHRSVSWYQQTPGQGLQFLFEYFSETQRNKGNFPGRFSGRQFSNSRSEMNVSTLELGDSALYLCASRRKTGENSPLHFGNGTRLTVT.